The 10 T cell receptor beta chains listed next were all sequenced from one sample in a study of T cell changes during pregnancy in multiple sclerosis. The data were produced by immunoSEQ multiplex PCR, yet TCRdb's version contains in-frame clones alone and is incomplete. Among around 36,000 clones listed, under 95% were seen once. The sample was CD8+ T cells from peripheral blood mononuclear cells, taken in the first trimester of pregnancy. These TCRs come from a female donor with multiple sclerosis, enrolled in a pregnancy study.

The chain is built from TRBV7-6 and TRBJ1-2; TRBD1 matches at 7 bases. The germline gives CDR1 SGHVS, CDR2 FNYEAQ. Germline trimming cut 5 bases from V and 7 bases from J; bases unmatched to any gene: 7. CDR3 length equals 13 residues. The CDR3 nucleotides read TGTGCCAGCAGCCCACAGGGGCTGACTGGCTACACCTTC. Translation: CASSPQGLTGYTF. Full variable domain (rest looked up from reference TRBV7-6 and TRBJ1-2): GAGVSQSPRYKVTKRGQDVALRCDPISGHVSLYWYRQALGQGPEFLTYFNYEAQQDKSGLPNDRFSAERPEGSISTLTIQRTEQRDSAMYRCASSPQGLTGYTFGSGTRLTVV.

V is TRBV7-6 and J is TRBJ2-7; 8 bases align to TRBD2. The V segment lost 2 bases and the J segment 4 bases; nucleotides outside the gene matches: 4. The V gene's germline CDR1 is SGHVS and CDR2 FNYEAQ. The CDR3 is made up of 14 amino acids. In DNA form, the CDR3 reads TGTGCCAGCAGCTTATTCGGGGGGGCATACGAGCAGTACTTC. It yields the protein CASSLFGGAYEQYF. Full variable domain (missing parts from reference TRBV7-6 and TRBJ2-7): GAGVSQSPRYKVTKRGQDVALRCDPISGHVSLYWYRQALGQGPEFLTYFNYEAQQDKSGLPNDRFSAERPEGSISTLTIQRTEQRDSAMYRCASSLFGGAYEQYFGPGTRLTVT.

This clone is a singleton in its sample. The chain links TRBV5-1 to TRBJ1-1; TRBD1 matches 8 bases. Germline V gene sequence: CDR1 SGHRS, CDR2 YFSETQ. This CDR3 spans 15 amino acids. J gave up 0 bases and V 4 bases, and 5 bases lay outside the gene matches. The CDR3 coding sequence is TGCGCCAGCAGCGTAGACAGGGGCCTGAACACTGAAGCTTTCTTT. It is translated as CASSVDRGLNTEAFF.

The chain links TRBV6-6 to TRBJ1-2; the D gene is possibly TRBD1 (6 bases). V was trimmed by 6 bases and J by 6 bases, leaving 14 bases between them. This CDR3 comprises 13 residues. The germline V gene encodes CDR1 MNHNY and CDR2 SVGAGI (reference sequence). This chain's CDR3 is CASSLNHRDGYTF. In DNA, the CDR3 is TGTGCCAGCAGCCTAAACCACAGGGATGGCTACACCTTC.

This clone appeared a single time. In nucleotides, the CDR3 is TGTGCCAGCGGGACGGGACAGGGGTACGAGCAGTACTTC. It yields the protein CASGTGQGYEQYF. The chain recombines TRBV2 with TRBJ2-7; 10 nucleotides agree with TRBD1. CDR3 length: 13 amino acids. Germline V gene lookup returns CDR1 SNHLY and CDR2 FYNNEI. V was pared by 8 bases and J by 4 bases, with 5 bases of the junction left unmatched.

This chain uses TRBV28 with TRBJ2-7; 7 nucleotides line up with TRBD1. Germline CDR1 and CDR2: MDHEN and SYDVKM. J was trimmed by 12 bases and V by 4 bases; bases with no gene match: 18. The CDR3 length is 15 residues. CDR3 residues: CASSSIHRQGQRGYF. CDR3 DNA: TGTGCCAGCAGTTCTATACATCGACAGGGACAAAGGGGGTACTTC. The full variable domain, completed using reference TRBV28 and TRBJ2-7, is DVKVTQSSRYLVKRTGEKVFLECVQDMDHENMFWYRQDPGLGLRLIYFSYDVKMKEKGDIPEGYSVSREKKERFSLILESASTNQTSMYLCASSSIHRQGQRGYFGPGTRLTVT.

The chain is built from TRBV25-1 and TRBJ1-2; weak D call: TRBD1 (5 bases). V lost 2 bases and J 6 bases, leaving 13 bases between the germline ends. CDR1 and CDR2 (germline): MGHDK, SYGVNS. This CDR3 contains 14 residues. CDR3 bases: TGTGCCAGCAGTGAAGGGTTGACAGCGAATGGCTACACCTTC. It yields the protein CASSEGLTANGYTF.

Only one count was recorded for this clone. The rearrangement links TRBV7-6 to TRBJ2-2, with 10 positions matching TRBD2. Per germline, CDR1 SGHVS and CDR2 FNYEAQ. The trim removed 11 bases at V and 7 bases at J, leaving 7 bases unmatched. CDR3 length equals 13 residues. The CDR3 reads CAVAGGPLGELFF. In DNA form, the CDR3 reads TGTGCCGTAGCGGGGGGCCCCCTCGGGGAGCTGTTTTTT.

The V gene is TRBV13, the J gene TRBJ1-1; 8 nucleotides match TRBD1. V lost 4 bases and J lost 1; bases outside the gene matches: 5. This CDR3 is built from 15 residues. Germline V gives CDR1 PRHDT, CDR2 FYEKMQ (reference sequence). CDR3 nucleotides: TGTGCCAGCAGCTCCAGAGGACAGGGGAACACTGAAGCTTTCTTT. Amino acid sequence: CASSSRGQGNTEAFF.

This rearrangement joins TRBV5-1 to TRBJ1-5, with D unclear. Trimming took off 4 bases at V and 3 bases at J, with 11 bases between the two ends. This CDR3 region has 14 residues. In germline, CDR1 is SGHRS, CDR2 YFSETQ. Here the CDR3 reads CASSPGSTNQPQHF. Written as DNA, the CDR3 is TGCGCCAGCAGCCCGGGATCCACCAATCAGCCCCAGCATTTT. The full variable domain, its missing parts supplied by reference TRBV5-1 and TRBJ1-5, is KAGVTQTPRYLIKTRGQQVTLSCSPISGHRSVSWYQQTPGQGLQFLFEYFSETQRNKGNFPGRFSGRQFSNSRSEMNVSTLELGDSALYLCASSPGSTNQPQHFGDGTRLSIL.